The clone carrying this T cell receptor (beta chain) was seen only a few times. This entry is derived from a study of blood T cell repertoires in COVID-19. Whole-study context: Acute-phase and convalescent COVID-19 samples originated in the United States, Italy and Spain. PBMCs, B-cell-depleted T cells, or T cells were the source of the cDNA or gDNA that made up the material.

Germline CDR1 LNHDA, CDR2 SQIVND (reference sequence). The V and J ends lost 7 bases and 4 bases respectively, with 18 bases between them. The length of the CDR3 is 15 residues. As originally analysed: Amplifying reference gene primers gave estimates of nucleated cell counts. The protocol was immunoSEQ multiplex PCR, while the TCRdb copy is restricted to in-frame clones and leaves out a portion. That table is the source of V, J and clone size, and D and trimming were worked out from the DNA. The table has 100,000 to 120,000 clones, roughly 82% seen once. The chain joins TRBV19 to TRBJ2-3; no clear D. This sequence originates from a woman aged 60-75 years with acute or convalescent COVID-19. Sequencing was performed on peripheral blood. CDR3: CASTSIVESADTQYF. The DNA for the CDR3 is TGTGCCAGTACCTCCATAGTCGAGTCCGCAGATACGCAGTATTTT.